Each of the 32 T cell receptor beta chains below was sequenced from the same sample in a study of tissue T cells after allogeneic stem cell transplantation. Time point here: mouse harvest day 7 after allogeneic transplant. Mouse grafts combined 10^7 T-cell-depleted bone marrow cells with 10^6 splenic CD5+ T cells. Data came from immunoSEQ multiplex PCR; TCRdb stores just in-frame clones and leaves some out. The sample has almost 9,500 clones; 40% to 55% are singletons. Sequenced: gut tissue. The receptor source for this set is a female BALB/c mouse given C57BL/6 T cells with graft-versus-host disease after an allogeneic hematopoietic cell transplant.

For this clone: The gene symbols are mouse symbols. The CDR3 loop is CASSLGTGTEVFF. Partial CDR3 DNA: TGTGCCAGCAGTCTGGGGACAGGGACAGAAGTCTTC. This rearrangement joins TRBV26 to TRBJ1-1; 9 positions agree with TRBD1. The read is 1 residue too short to cover the CDR3 end, so that end is filled in from the germline J gene. V lost 2 bases and J lost 5; bases outside the gene matches: 0. CDR1 and CDR2 (germline): KGHPV, FQNQEV (reference sequence). The CDR3 contains 13 residues.

This clone showed up just a few times. Gene names refer to mouse genes. The missing CDR3 end, 1 residue past where the read stops, is filled in from the germline J gene. This chain uses TRBV26 with TRBJ2-3, with D perhaps matching TRBD1 (6 bases). V shed 4 bases and J shed 0 bases, with 14 bases lying between them. Germline V lookup: CDR1 KGHPV, CDR2 FQNQEV (reference sequence). The CDR3 contains 16 residues. CDR3 DNA, as far as it was read: TGTGCCAGCAGTCCCGGGACAAGGGGTAGTGCAGAAACGCTGTAT. Its translation is CASSPGTRGSAETLY. The entire CDR3 is CASSPGTRGSAETLYF.

This clone occurred a few times. Germline and genes: mouse. The sequence runs out 1 residue before the end of the CDR3; the remainder is reconstructed from the germline J gene. The chain has TRBV24 and TRBJ2-1, with TRBD2 matching 7 bases. The germline V gene encodes CDR1 KGHTA and CDR2 FRNEEI. CDR3 length equals 13 residues. CDR3 sequence reads: CALWGVNYAEQFF. CDR3 DNA, as far as it was read: TGTGCGCTGTGGGGGGTTAACTATGCTGAGCAGTTC.

To note about this clone: Gene labels here are mouse ones. CDR3 region: CASSGQDTQYF. The DNA read from the CDR3 is TGTGCCAGCAGTGGCCAAGACACCCAGTAC. The V call is TRBV13-1, the J call TRBJ2-5; no reliable D call. The CDR3 end is not reached by the read, which stops 1 residue before it; the germline J gene fills it in. The CDR3 runs to 11 residues. Germline V gene lookup returns CDR1 NSHNY and CDR2 SYGAGN. Trimming removed 3 bases from V and 2 bases from J, with 1 base in between.

Concerning this clone: Gene names follow the mouse nomenclature. The read finishes 1 residue shy of the CDR3 end, and the germline J gene is used to complete it. V is TRBV14 and J is TRBJ2-3; unclear D gene. Trimming removed 5 bases from V and 3 bases from J, with 4 bases in between. CDR1 is SGHDT, CDR2 FRDEAV, per germline. This CDR3 region has 11 residues. CDR3 DNA (partial): TGTGCCAGCAGGACAGCAGAAACGCTGTAT. It is translated as CASRTAETLY. The full CDR3 is CASRTAETLYF. The full variable domain, in which reference TRBV14 and TRBJ2-3 provide the parts outside the CDR3, is EAGVTQSPRYAVLQEGQAVSFWCDPISGHDTLYWYQQPRDQGPQLLVYFRDEAVIDNSQLPSDRFSAVRPKGTNSTLKIQSAKQGDTATYLCASRTAETLYFGSGTRLTVL.

About this clone: Gene names and germline refer to mouse. Read data end 1 residue before the CDR3 end; the end is taken from the germline J gene. This sequence joins TRBV23 and TRBJ1-1; no check of the table's D call, TRBD1, against the DNA was made. CDR1 and CDR2 from the germline V gene are KGHTA and FQNQQP. There are 10 residues in the CDR3. The chain's CDR3 is CSSSPEGVFF. The CDR3 DNA, read in part, is TGCTCCAGCAGTCCGGAGGGAGTCTTC.

A word on this clone: Genes here carry mouse names. The observed sequence ends 1 residue before the CDR3 terminus, with the missing tail filled in from the germline J gene. The genes are TRBV23 and TRBJ1-1; the D call in the table, TRBD1, was not verified against the DNA. Germline assignment: CDR1 KGHTA and CDR2 FQNQQP. The CDR3 consists of 13 residues. CDR3 DNA (partial): TGCTCCAGCAGGCGACAGGGAGGGACAGAAGTCTTC. This sequence encodes CSSRRQGGTEVF. The entire CDR3 is CSSRRQGGTEVFF.

This clone qualifies as medium-sized. Gene names follow the mouse nomenclature. Read sequence stops 1 residue before the CDR3 end, and the germline J gene provides the missing end. The rearrangement links TRBV26 to TRBJ2-7; TRBD1 aligns across 12 bases. With V trimmed by 2 bases and J by 5 bases, 1 base remained unmatched. From germline, CDR1 is KGHPV and CDR2 FQNQEV (reference sequence). This CDR3 is built from 14 residues. CDR3: CASSLRDRGHEQYF. The sequenced CDR3 bases are TGTGCCAGCAGTCTGAGGGACAGGGGGCATGAACAGTAC.

This clone was seen once. The listed genes are named as in mouse. The sequenced fragment ends 1 residue before the CDR3 boundary, so the rest is inferred from the germline J gene. This chain connects TRBV23 to TRBJ2-1; the table's D gene call, TRBD2, was not cross checked with the DNA. The CDR3 is made up of 15 amino acids. Looked up from germline, CDR1 is KGHTA and CDR2 is FQNQQP. The part of the CDR3 DNA that was read is TGCTCCAGCAGTCAAAGGGACTGGGGGGTTGCTGAGCAGTTC. This sequence encodes CSSSQRDWGVAEQF. The full-length CDR3 reads as CSSSQRDWGVAEQFF.

Points on this clone: The gene names given are mouse names. With the read ending 1 residue before the CDR3 end, the germline J gene is used to fill in that end. The rearrangement links TRBV23 to TRBJ2-7; the D segment call TRBD2 is taken from the table without a DNA check. The CDR3 has 14 residues. CDR1 KGHTA and CDR2 FQNQQP come from the germline V gene. The CDR3: CSSSPDWGGYEQYF. The CDR3 bases that were read are TGCTCCAGCAGTCCGGACTGGGGGGGCTATGAACAGTAC.

For this clone: Mouse names are used for the genes. Read coverage stops 1 residue before the CDR3 terminus; the germline J gene supplies the remainder. The gene calls are TRBV2 and TRBJ2-5, with D hard to call. The ends were cut back, 2 bases at V and 0 bases at J, with 6 bases in the middle. Germline V gene lookup returns CDR1 LGHNA and CDR2 YSYQKL. The CDR3 sequence is 14 residues long. CDR3 DNA (partial): TGTGCCAGCAGCCAAAACCAGAACCAAGACACCCAGTAC. Its protein is CASSQNQNQDTQY. The CDR3 reads in full as CASSQNQNQDTQYF.

To note about this clone: Here the gene names and germline are mouse. Coverage ceases 1 residue before the CDR3 finishes, and the germline J gene fills in the end. The rearrangement uses TRBV4 and TRBJ2-3, with TRBD1 matching over 10 bases. The J segment lost 1 base and the V segment lost 5 bases, leaving 3 bases of the junction unmatched. Germline CDR1 LGHDT, CDR2 YNNKQL (reference sequence). This CDR3 comprises 15 residues. The chain's CDR3 is CASSAGTGGAETLYF. The sequenced part of the CDR3 DNA is TGTGCCAGCAGCGCCGGGACAGGGGGTGCAGAAACGCTGTAT.

The sample holds a few counts of this clone. Gene names follow the mouse nomenclature. The read falls 1 residue short of the CDR3 end, and the missing part is taken from the germline J gene. The genes are TRBV29 and TRBJ1-6; 10 bases match TRBD1. Being an ORF, TRBJ1-6 has a function that is uncertain. The CDR3 extends over 16 amino acids. Unmatched junction bases numbered 10, after V lost 4 bases and J lost 10 bases. CDR1 MSHET and CDR2 SYDVDS come from the germline V gene. The CDR3 protein is CASSWRDRGERSPLYF. The covered CDR3 bases are TGTGCTAGCAGTTGGAGGGACAGGGGAGAGAGGTCGCCCCTCTAC.

This clone has just one count. Its ends do not fully match the called genes, so a read error is possible. All gene names here are mouse names. Read sequence stops 1 residue before the CDR3 end, and the germline J gene provides the missing end. This chain joins TRBV13-1 and TRBJ2-4; a weak D match, TRBD2 (6 bases). In germline, CDR1 is NSHNY, CDR2 SYGAGN. This CDR3 comprises 14 residues. The CDR3 DNA, read in part, is TGTGCCAGCGGTGATAACTGGGGTCAAAACACCTTGTAC. Residues: CASGDNWGQNTLY. The full-length CDR3 reads as CASGDNWGQNTLYF.

By frequency in the sample, this clone is medium-sized. Gene and germline names: mouse. The sequenced fragment ends 1 residue before the CDR3 boundary, so the rest is inferred from the germline J gene. The V and J genes are TRBV12-2 and TRBJ1-3, with a possible D match to TRBD1 (5 bases). Trimming took 0 bases from V and 0 from J, leaving 8 bases between them. Germline lookup yields CDR1 SGHLS and CDR2 HYDKME. CDR3 length: 15 residues. The CDR3 DNA, read in part, is TGTGCCAGCTCTCTCACAGGAAATTCTGGAAATACGCTCTAT. Its protein product is CASSLTGNSGNTLY. The CDR3, in full, reads CASSLTGNSGNTLYF.

Turning to this clone: Here the gene names and germline are mouse. The read is 1 residue too short to cover the CDR3 end, so that end is filled in from the germline J gene. This rearrangement joins TRBV17 to TRBJ2-5; the match to TRBD1 covers 9 bases. The CDR3 sequence is 13 residues long. The germline gives CDR1 MNHDT, CDR2 YYDKIL. Trimming removed 5 bases from V and 5 bases from J; junction bases left unmatched: 2. The CDR3 spells CASSYRGLDTQYF. The covered CDR3 bases are TGTGCTAGCAGTTACAGGGGGCTAGACACCCAGTAC. Filled out from reference TRBV17 and TRBJ2-5, the complete variable domain reads DTTVKQNPRYKLARVGKPVNLICSQTMNHDTMYWYQKKPNQAPKLLLFYYDKILNREADTFEKFQSSRPNNSFCSLYIGSAGLEYSAMYLCASSYRGLDTQYFGPGTRLLVL.

As for this clone: These gene names are mouse names. Read sequence stops 1 residue before the CDR3 end, and the germline J gene provides the missing end. The chain joins TRBV23 to TRBJ2-7; the DNA was not compared with TRBD2, the D call given in the table. The CDR3 runs 15 residues. Germline assignment: CDR1 KGHTA and CDR2 FQNQQP. CDR3: CSSSRTGGGSYEQYF. The sequenced part of the CDR3 DNA is TGCTCCAGCAGTAGGACTGGGGGGGGTTCCTATGAACAGTAC.

Comment on this clone: Gene and germline names: mouse. The read falls 1 residue short of the CDR3 end, and the missing part is taken from the germline J gene. The chain uses TRBV3 and TRBJ2-7; D possibly uses TRBD1 or TRBD2 (5 bases each). Looked up from germline, CDR1 is SNHLY and CDR2 is FYNGKV (reference sequence). The ends were cut back, 2 bases at V and 6 bases at J, with 8 bases in the middle. CDR3 length equals 12 residues. Incomplete CDR3 DNA: TGTGCCAGCAGCTTAAAAGGGGCTGAACAGTAC. Translating gives CASSLKGAEQY. The CDR3 reads in full as CASSLKGAEQYF.

This clone has only a few counts. The germline and genes are mouse ones. The CDR3 is CASSQDWGASQNTLYF. The CDR3 bases that were read are TGTGCCAGCAGCCAGGACTGGGGGGCTAGTCAAAACACCTTGTAC. The chain has TRBV5 and TRBJ2-4; 11 nucleotides align to TRBD2. The CDR3 is cut off 1 residue early in the read; its end comes from the germline J gene. This CDR3 region has 16 residues. Germline V gives CDR1 LGHNA, CDR2 YNLKQL (reference sequence). V lost 3 bases, J lost 0 bases, and 2 bases stayed unmatched.

With respect to this clone: All gene names here are mouse names. The read halts 1 residue ahead of the CDR3 end, with the missing end drawn from the germline J gene. Different DNA sequences within this sample yield the same CDR3. The J gene is TRBJ2-1, the V gene TRBV3; TRBD1 agrees at 7 bases. CDR1 and CDR2 (germline): SNHLY, FYNGKV (reference sequence). CDR3 length: 14 amino acids. After removal of 5 bases from V and 1 base from J, the junction contained 2 bases not matched to a gene. The sequenced CDR3 bases are TGTGCCAGCAGCCTGGGACAGAACTATGCTGAGCAGTTC. Its translation: CASSLGQNYAEQF. The entire CDR3 is CASSLGQNYAEQFF. Variable domain in full (rest from reference TRBV3 and TRBJ2-1): GPKVLQIPSHQIIDMGQMVTLNCDPVSNHLYFYWYKQILGQQMEFLVNFYNGKVMEKSKLFKDQFSVERPDGSYFTLKIQPTALEDSAVYFCASSLGQNYAEQFFGPGTRLTVL.

On this clone: All gene names here are mouse names. Incomplete CDR3 DNA: TGTGCCAGCAGTTTCTGGCACTATAATTCGCCCCTCTAC. As protein: CASSFWHYNSPLY. The entire CDR3 sequence reads CASSFWHYNSPLYF. The J gene is TRBJ1-6, the V gene TRBV14, with no clear D. The read falls 1 residue short of the CDR3 end, and the missing part is taken from the germline J gene. TRBJ1-6 is flagged as an ORF with uncertain function. The CDR3 consists of 14 residues. CDR1 and CDR2 from the germline V gene are SGHDT and FRDEAV. V lost 0 bases and J lost 3, with 4 bases in between.

This clone showed up just a few times. These gene names are mouse names. The CDR3 end is not reached by the read, which stops 1 residue before it; the germline J gene fills it in. The J gene is TRBJ1-1, the V gene TRBV26; 7 bases line up with TRBD1. This CDR3 has 11 residues. From germline, CDR1 is KGHPV and CDR2 FQNQEV (reference sequence). V trimming: 6 bases; J trimming: 8 bases; junction bases outside the gene matches: 3. CDR3 bases read: TGTGCCAGCAGAGGACAGGTCGAAGTCTTC. Its translation: CASRGQVEVF. The entire CDR3 is CASRGQVEVFF.

Comments on this clone: Mouse names are used for the genes. The read comes to an end 1 residue before the CDR3 does, leaving the germline J gene to fill in the end. J is TRBJ2-3 and V is TRBV23; TRBD1 is the table's D call, not checked against the DNA. Germline values: CDR1 KGHTA, CDR2 FQNQQP. The length of the CDR3 is 15 residues. CDR3 protein: CSSSQTRGGAETLYF. The DNA read from the CDR3 is TGCTCCAGCAGTCAAACCAGGGGAGGTGCAGAAACGCTGTAT.

About this clone: Genes and germline are mouse. The read ends 1 residue early relative to the CDR3; the germline J gene fills the gap. The V gene is TRBV13-3, the J gene TRBJ1-2, with TRBD1 identical over 9 bases. The CDR3 loop spans 15 amino acids. The V and J ends lost 4 bases and 2 bases, in that order; junction bases with no gene match: 6. The germline V gene has CDR1 NNHDY and CDR2 SYVADS. The sequenced CDR3 bases are TGTGCCAGCAGTCCCGACAGGGGGTGGAACTCCGACTACACC. This sequence encodes CASSPDRGWNSDYT. The entire CDR3 sequence reads CASSPDRGWNSDYTF.

This clone has a handful of counts. Genes and germline come from the mouse. The CDR3 DNA, read in part, is TGTGCAAGCAGCTTAGCTCCATACACCGGGCAGCTCTAC. Residues: CASSLAPYTGQLY. The full CDR3 is CASSLAPYTGQLYF. The rearrangement uses TRBV16 and TRBJ2-2; no firm D call. The read comes to an end 1 residue before the CDR3 does, leaving the germline J gene to fill in the end. Germline V gene lookup returns CDR1 SGHSA and CDR2 FRNQAP. The CDR3 has 14 residues. V shed 1 base and J shed 3 bases, with 6 bases lying between them. Looking up the rest from reference TRBV16 and TRBJ2-2 gives the full variable domain: NAGVIQTPRHKVTGKGQEATLWCEPISGHSAVFWYRQTIVQGLEFLTYFRNQAPIDDSGMPKERFSAQMPNQSHSTLKIQSTQPQDSAVYLCASSLAPYTGQLYFGEGSKLTVL.

As concerns this clone: Gene names and germline match the mouse. The sequenced fragment ends 1 residue before the CDR3 boundary, so the rest is inferred from the germline J gene. This chain uses TRBV26 with TRBJ1-4; D may be TRBD1 (6 bases). Germline V gives CDR1 KGHPV, CDR2 FQNQEV (reference sequence). The V and J ends lost 4 bases and 4 bases respectively, with 13 bases between them. The CDR3 runs to 15 residues. CDR3 bases read: TGTGCCAGCAGTCCTCCGGGACAAAACAACGAAAGATTATTT. This gives the protein CASSPPGQNNERLF. The complete CDR3 reads CASSPPGQNNERLFF.

This clone has only one observation. The genes are named according to mouse. The sequence runs out 1 residue before the end of the CDR3; the remainder is reconstructed from the germline J gene. This chain uses TRBV29 with TRBJ1-1; 12 positions agree with TRBD1. CDR1 is MSHET and CDR2 is SYDVDS in the germline V gene. The V gene end was trimmed by 6 bases and the J gene end by 2 bases; junction bases not matched to a gene: 4. This CDR3 has 15 residues. The covered CDR3 bases are TGTGCTAGCAGCCCCGGGACAGGGGGCAACACAGAAGTCTTC. Amino acid sequence: CASSPGTGGNTEVF. The whole CDR3 protein is CASSPGTGGNTEVFF.

On this clone itself: Gene names are the mouse ones. The CDR3 goes on 1 residue after the read ends, and that part is filled in from the germline J gene. The gene calls are TRBV16 and TRBJ1-1; 11 bases align to TRBD1. Looked up from germline, CDR1 is SGHSA and CDR2 is FRNQAP. V was clipped by 3 bases and J by 1 base; unmatched bases: 1. The CDR3 loop spans 15 amino acids. This CDR3 reads CASSFGQGANTEVFF. CDR3 DNA, as far as it was read: TGTGCAAGCAGCTTCGGACAGGGGGCGAACACAGAAGTCTTC.

The sample holds a few counts of this clone. Genes and germline come from the mouse. This chain's CDR3 is CAWSLNWEDTQYF. The CDR3 DNA, read in part, is TGTGCCTGGAGTCTAAACTGGGAGGACACCCAGTAC. V gene TRBV31 combines with J gene TRBJ2-5; possibly TRBD2 for D (6 bases). The CDR3 is cut off 1 residue early in the read; its end comes from the germline J gene. The CDR3 sequence is 13 residues long. Looked up from germline, CDR1 is GKSSPN and CDR2 is SITVG. With 0 bases removed from V and 6 bases from J, the gap between germline ends came to 10 bases.

Comment on this clone: The gene names here belong to mouse. The sequenced fragment ends 1 residue before the CDR3 boundary, so the rest is inferred from the germline J gene. The chain is built from TRBV13-3 and TRBJ2-1; a possible D gene is TRBD1 (8 bases). CDR1 and CDR2 (germline): NNHDY, SYVADS. This CDR3 is built from 16 residues. V was shortened by 3 bases and J by 0 bases, with 13 bases between the two germline ends. CDR3 DNA, as far as it was read: TGTGCCAGCAGTGTCACAGGGGGGGATAACTATGCTGAGCAGTTC. Protein: CASSVTGGDNYAEQF. The whole CDR3 is CASSVTGGDNYAEQFF.

As concerns this clone: Each gene name is a mouse one. Read data end 1 residue before the CDR3 end; the end is taken from the germline J gene. This chain uses TRBV26 with TRBJ1-1; 12 nucleotides align to TRBD1. Germline V gives CDR1 KGHPV, CDR2 FQNQEV (reference sequence). V lost 6 bases and J lost 3; bases outside the gene matches: 5. This CDR3 comprises 15 residues. This CDR3 reads CASSPGQGAYTEVFF. The CDR3 bases that were read are TGTGCCAGCAGCCCGGGACAGGGGGCATACACAGAAGTCTTC.

Turning to this clone: Gene names and germline refer to mouse. The read is 1 residue too short to cover the CDR3 end, so that end is filled in from the germline J gene. V is TRBV12-2 and J is TRBJ2-5; D is unresolved. CDR3 length equals 14 residues. V lost 0 bases, J lost 0 bases, and 6 bases lay in between. Germline CDR1 and CDR2: SGHLS and HYDKME. The chain's CDR3 is CASSLLRNQDTQYF. The CDR3 bases that were read are TGTGCCAGCTCTCTCCTCAGGAACCAAGACACCCAGTAC.